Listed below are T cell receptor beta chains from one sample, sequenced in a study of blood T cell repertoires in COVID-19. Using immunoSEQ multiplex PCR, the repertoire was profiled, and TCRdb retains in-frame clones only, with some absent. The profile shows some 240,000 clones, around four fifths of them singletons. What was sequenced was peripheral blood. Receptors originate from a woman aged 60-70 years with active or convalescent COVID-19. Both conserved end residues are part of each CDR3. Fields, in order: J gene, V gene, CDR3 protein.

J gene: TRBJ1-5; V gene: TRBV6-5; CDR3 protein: CASSRQGGSNQPQHF
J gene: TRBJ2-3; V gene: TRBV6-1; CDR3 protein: CASSGWQALGTDTQYF
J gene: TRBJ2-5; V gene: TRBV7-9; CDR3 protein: CASSFGDREQETQYF
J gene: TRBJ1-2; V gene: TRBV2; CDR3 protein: CASGQFNYGYTF
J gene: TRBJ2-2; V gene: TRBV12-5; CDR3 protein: CASAQGGFTGELFF
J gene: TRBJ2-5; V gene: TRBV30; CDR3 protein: CACPGAGQETQYF
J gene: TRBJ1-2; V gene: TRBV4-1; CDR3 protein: CASSQGLNYGYTF
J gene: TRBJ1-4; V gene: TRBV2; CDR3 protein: CASSVLRTGKGEKLFF
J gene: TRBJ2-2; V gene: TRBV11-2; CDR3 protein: CASRRQDRGELFF
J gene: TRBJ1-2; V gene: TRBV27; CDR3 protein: CASTQGQGAVGGYTF
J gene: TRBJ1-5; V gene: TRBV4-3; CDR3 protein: CASSQVLGGSFNQPQHF
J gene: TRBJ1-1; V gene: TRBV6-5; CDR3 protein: CASSYSGTGEEAFF
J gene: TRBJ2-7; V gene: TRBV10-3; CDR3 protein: CAISESPGAYEQYF
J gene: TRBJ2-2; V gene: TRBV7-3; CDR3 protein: CASSGQSTGELFF
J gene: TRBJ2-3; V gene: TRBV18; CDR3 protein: CASSPPSSGGSDTQYF
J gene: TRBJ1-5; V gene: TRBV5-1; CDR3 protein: CASSYPNRGQGPQHF
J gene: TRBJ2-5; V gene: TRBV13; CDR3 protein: CASSRTGGDETQYF
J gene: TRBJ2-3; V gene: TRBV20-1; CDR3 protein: CSAGSRDTQYF
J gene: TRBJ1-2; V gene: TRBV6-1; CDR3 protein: CASSEAGQGRDGYTF
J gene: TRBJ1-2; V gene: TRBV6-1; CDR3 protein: CASSLPGQGLGGYTF
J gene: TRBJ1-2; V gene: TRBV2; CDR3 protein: CASSGSGTGDFNYGYTF
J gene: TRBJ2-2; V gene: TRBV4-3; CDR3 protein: CASSQGQGARTGELFF
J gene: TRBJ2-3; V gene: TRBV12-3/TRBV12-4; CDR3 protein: CASTTRGQGPQYF
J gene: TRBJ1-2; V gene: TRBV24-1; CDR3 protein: CATSDGQFGGYGYTF
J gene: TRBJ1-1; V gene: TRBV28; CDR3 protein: CASSLGRGAFF
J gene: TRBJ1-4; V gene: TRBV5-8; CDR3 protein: CASSLGQKSTNEKLFF
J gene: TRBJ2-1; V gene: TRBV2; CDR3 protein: CASSFAHRVLGSYNEQFF
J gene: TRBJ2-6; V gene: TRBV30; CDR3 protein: CAWNTNSGANVLTF
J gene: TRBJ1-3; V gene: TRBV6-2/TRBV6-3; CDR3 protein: CASSPNRGRSSGNTIYF
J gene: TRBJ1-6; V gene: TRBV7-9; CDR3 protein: CASSPDRGSYSPLHF
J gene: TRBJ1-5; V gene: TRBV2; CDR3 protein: CASSGGGRNQPQHF
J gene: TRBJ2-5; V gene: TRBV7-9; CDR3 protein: CASSRDRVYGGETQYF
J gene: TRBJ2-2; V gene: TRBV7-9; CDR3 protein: CASSLIWGAGELFF
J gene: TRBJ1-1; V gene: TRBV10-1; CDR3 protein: CASSESIGQGHTEAFF
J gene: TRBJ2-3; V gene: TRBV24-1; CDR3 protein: CATRGTGTDTQYF
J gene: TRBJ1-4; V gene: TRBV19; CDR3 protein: CASSIDPPGEQEKLFF
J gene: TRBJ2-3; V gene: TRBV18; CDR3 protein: CASSPPAASGEQYF
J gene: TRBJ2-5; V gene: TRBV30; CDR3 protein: CAWSVFIGPQETQYF
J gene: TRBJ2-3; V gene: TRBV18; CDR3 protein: CASSPERGGTDTQYF
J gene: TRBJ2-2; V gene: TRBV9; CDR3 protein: CASSLRTGGTGELFF
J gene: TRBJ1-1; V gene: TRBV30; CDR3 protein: CAWTRTDANTEAFF
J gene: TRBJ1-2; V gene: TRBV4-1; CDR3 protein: CASSQEPTTGSFYGYTF
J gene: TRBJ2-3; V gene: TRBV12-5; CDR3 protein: CASGSPPLATDTQYF
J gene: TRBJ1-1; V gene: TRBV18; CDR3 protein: CASSPPQGFTEAFF
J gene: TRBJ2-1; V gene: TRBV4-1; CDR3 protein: CASRTGGSYNEQFF
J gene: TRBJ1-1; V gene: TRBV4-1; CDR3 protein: CASSARLRQGARGLMNTEAFF
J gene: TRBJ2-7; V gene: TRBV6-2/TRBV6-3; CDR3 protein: CASSYPFWDTPYEQYF
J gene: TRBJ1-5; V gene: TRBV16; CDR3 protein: CASSRNSHSNQPQHF
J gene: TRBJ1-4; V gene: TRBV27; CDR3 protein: CASRADFGSRTNEKLFF
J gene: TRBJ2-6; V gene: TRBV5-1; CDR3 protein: CASSLERSGANVLTF
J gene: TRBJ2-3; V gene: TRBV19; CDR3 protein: CASSISTSGGGGTQYF
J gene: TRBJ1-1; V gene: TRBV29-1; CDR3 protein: CSATMNTEAFF
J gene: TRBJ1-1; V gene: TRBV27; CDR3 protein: CASSLGGQGYTEAFF
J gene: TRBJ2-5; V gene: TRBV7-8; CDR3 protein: CASSLAHRETQYF
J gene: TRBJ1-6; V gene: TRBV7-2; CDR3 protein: CASSSTGGVRSPLHF